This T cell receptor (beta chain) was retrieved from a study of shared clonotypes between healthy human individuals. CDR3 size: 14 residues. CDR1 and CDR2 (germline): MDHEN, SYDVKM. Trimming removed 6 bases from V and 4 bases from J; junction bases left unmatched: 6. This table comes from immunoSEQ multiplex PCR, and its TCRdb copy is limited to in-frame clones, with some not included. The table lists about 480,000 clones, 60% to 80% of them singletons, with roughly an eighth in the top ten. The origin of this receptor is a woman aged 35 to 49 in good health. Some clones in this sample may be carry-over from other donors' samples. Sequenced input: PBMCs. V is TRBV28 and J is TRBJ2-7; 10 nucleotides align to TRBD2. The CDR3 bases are TGTGCCAGCAGATGGACTAGCGGAAGATACGAGCAGTACTTC. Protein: CASRWTSGRYEQYF.